This T cell receptor (beta chain) was sequenced in a study of shared clonotypes between healthy human individuals. Note on this clone: Antigen unknown.

Splitting of CD4+ cells produced CD45RA+ naive and CD45RA-negative memory subsets. The study's findings and limits: Even with large depth, rarefaction showed that sorted-subset sequencing was incomplete. Between a handful of donors, naive CD4 clonotypes were shared at a level of around 5.1%.

The CDR3 is made up of 17 amino acids. Looked up from germline, CDR1 is SEHNR and CDR2 is FQNEAQ (reference sequence). V was clipped by 2 bases and J by 0 bases, with 11 bases between them. Authors' processing steps: In the immunoSEQ data, sequences were junction-only and lacked quality scores, so filtering differed. Using immunoSEQ multiplex PCR, the repertoire was profiled, and TCRdb retains in-frame clones only, with some absent. V, J and clone size derive from that table, while D and trimming were established from the DNA sequence. The repertoire includes about 530,000 clones, 90% to 97% of them detected once, and approximately 0.06% sits in the top ten.

V gene TRBV7-9 combines with J gene TRBJ2-6; D might be TRBD1 (6 bases). Specimen: naive CD4+ T cells sorted from blood. Sample subset: CD45RA+ positively selected. This clonotype originated in a woman between 25 and 40 years old in good health. CDR3 sequence: CASSLKSRGSGANVLTF. As DNA, the CDR3 is TGTGCCAGCAGCTTAAAAAGCAGGGGCTCTGGGGCCAACGTCCTGACTTTC.